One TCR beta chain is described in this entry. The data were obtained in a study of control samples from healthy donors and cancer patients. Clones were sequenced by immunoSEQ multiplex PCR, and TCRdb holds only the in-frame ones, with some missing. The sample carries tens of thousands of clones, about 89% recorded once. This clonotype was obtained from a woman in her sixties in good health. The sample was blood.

The CDR3 protein is CASSYGGGRTYGYTF. CDR3 DNA: TGTGCCAGCAGTTACGGGGGCGGGAGAACCTATGGCTACACCTTC. The rearrangement uses TRBV6-2 or TRBV6-3 and TRBJ1-2, with D perhaps TRBD1 (6 bases). The CDR3 has 15 residues. V dropped 2 bases and J dropped 4 bases, with 14 bases sitting between them. The germline CDR1 and CDR2 sequences are MNHEY and SVGEGT.